This T cell receptor (beta chain) was documented in a study of T cells in localized non-small cell lung cancer. Broader study findings: Density of T cells in blood, when higher, went with longer overall survival. Uninvolved adjacent lung, not tumor, had the highest T cell clonality. Tumor samples were not multi-region, leaving intratumor heterogeneity unexcluded. A median of 57 clones ranked among the top 100 in tumor appeared in adjacent lung.

Looked up from germline, CDR1 is MGHRA and CDR2 is YSYEKL. The CDR3 spans 16 residues. The ends were cut back, 1 base at V and 2 bases at J, with 9 bases in the middle. Details on this clone: Its cognate antigen is unknown.

This table comes from immunoSEQ multiplex PCR, and its TCRdb copy is limited to in-frame clones, with some not included. This sample has approximately 40,000 clones, with around 88% found just once. The source is a man aged 35-75 years with stage I lung adenocarcinoma. The chain employs TRBV4-1 and TRBJ2-6, with D perhaps assigned TRBD1 or TRBD2 (5 bases each). Here the sequenced sample was peripheral blood, taken before any cancer treatment. CDR3 nucleotide sequence: TGCGCCAGCAGCCAAGCGATGGGGGCTGGGGCCAACGTCCTGACTTTC. Its protein product is CASSQAMGAGANVLTF.